The source of this TCR beta chain is a study of T cells in Graves' hyperthyroidism and ophthalmopathy. Study-wide findings and caveats: Appearing also in blood were most of the thyroid clonotypes expanded above 0.001. Before onset, ophthalmopathy was predicted by the model a median about 6.2 months earlier.

With regard to this clonotype: Its antigen is currently unknown.

From RNA transcripts, TCR beta CDR3 regions were amplified. HTBI primers were used for first-round RT-PCR of the TCR CDR3. TCRdb re-called the multiplex PCR reads through MiXCR, storing one row per CDR3 protein. The sample has about 260,000 distinct CDR3 sequences; approximately 16% are singletons. In the ophthalmopathy cohort, Clinical Activity Score was at least 3, NOSPECS grade at least 4, and duration under 3 months. This sequence was found in a woman younger than 35 with Graves' ophthalmopathy. The material sequenced was blood.

The CDR3 here is CASRPGRASSTDTQYF. In nucleotides, the CDR3 is TGTGCCAGCCGACCGGGGAGGGCCTCTAGCACAGATACGCAGTATTTT. This chain uses TRBV6-1 with TRBJ2-3, with 7 bases aligning to TRBD2. Germline-derived CDR1 and CDR2 are MNHNS and SASEGT. V dropped 8 bases and J dropped 0; count of bases not matched to a gene: 11. The CDR3 is made up of 16 amino acids.